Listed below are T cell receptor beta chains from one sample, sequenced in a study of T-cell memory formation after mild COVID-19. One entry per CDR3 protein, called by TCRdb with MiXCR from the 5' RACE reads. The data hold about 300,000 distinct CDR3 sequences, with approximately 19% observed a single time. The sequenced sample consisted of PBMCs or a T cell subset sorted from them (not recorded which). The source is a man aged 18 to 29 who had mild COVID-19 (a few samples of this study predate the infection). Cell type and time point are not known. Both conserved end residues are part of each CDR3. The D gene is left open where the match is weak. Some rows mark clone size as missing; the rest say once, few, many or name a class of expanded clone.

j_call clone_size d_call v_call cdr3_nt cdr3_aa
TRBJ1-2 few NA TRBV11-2 TGTGCCAGCAGCGCAGGAGTGAATCGGGGCTACACCTTC CASSAGVNRGYTF
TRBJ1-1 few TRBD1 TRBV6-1 TGTGCCAGCAGCTGGGACAGGGGTCTCCCTGAAGCTTTCTTT CASSWDRGLPEAFF
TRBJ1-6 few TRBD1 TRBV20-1 TGCAGTCAGAGGGACAGAGAAAATTCACCCCTCCACTTT CSQRDRENSPLHF
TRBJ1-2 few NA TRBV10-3 TGTGCCATCAGGTACAACAGGGAGTACAGCTATGGCTACACCTTC CAIRYNREYSYGYTF
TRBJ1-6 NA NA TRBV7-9 TGTGCCAGCAGCTTCCGGGGGGGAGATTCACCCCTCCACTTT CASSFRGGDSPLHF
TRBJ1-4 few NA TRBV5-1 TGCGCCAGCAGCCCGGGCTCCCGGACTACTAATGAAAAACTGTTTTTT CASSPGSRTTNEKLFF
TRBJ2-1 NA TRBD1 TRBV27 TGTGCCAGCAGCCCGACAGGGAACTACAATGAGCAGTTCTTC CASSPTGNYNEQFF
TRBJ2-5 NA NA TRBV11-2 TGTGCCAGCAGCTCAGGCGACTCTTTAGAGACCCAGTACTTC CASSSGDSLETQYF
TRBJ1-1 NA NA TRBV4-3 TGCGCCAGCAGCCAAGGGGGGGTCACTGAAGCTTTCTTT CASSQGGVTEAFF
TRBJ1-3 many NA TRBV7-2 TGTGCCAGCAGCTTTGGGCTGAACTCTGGAAACACCATATATTTT CASSFGLNSGNTIYF
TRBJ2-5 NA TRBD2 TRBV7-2 TGTGCCAGCAGCTCTAGCGGGGTAGAGGGGGAGACCCAGTACTTC CASSSSGVEGETQYF
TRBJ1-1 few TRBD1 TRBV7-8 TGTGCCAGCAGCTCACAGGGGTTCGGCACTGAAGCTTTCTTT CASSSQGFGTEAFF
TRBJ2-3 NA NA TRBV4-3 TGCGCCAGCAGCCAAAGCCCCGGGCCAGATACGCAGTATTTT CASSQSPGPDTQYF
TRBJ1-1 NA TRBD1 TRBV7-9 TGTGCCAGCAGCGTGGGACAGGGGGCTCTCCTGAGAGCTTTCTTT CASSVGQGALLRAFF
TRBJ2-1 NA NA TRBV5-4 TGTGCCAGCAGCCAAAACAGTGGGTACAATGAGCAGTTCTTC CASSQNSGYNEQFF
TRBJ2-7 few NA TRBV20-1 TGCAGTGCCCGGCAGGGGGGCTACGAGCAGTACTTC CSARQGGYEQYF
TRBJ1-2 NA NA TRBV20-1 TGCAGTGCTAGAGAAGGGGAGGTTTCTGGCTACACCTTC CSAREGEVSGYTF
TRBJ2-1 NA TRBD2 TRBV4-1 TGCGCCAGCAGCGGGACTAGCGGGGACTCTTACAATGAGCAGTTCTTC CASSGTSGDSYNEQFF
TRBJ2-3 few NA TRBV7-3 TGTGCCAGCAGCCTCGACCCGGCTAGCACAGATACGCAGTATTTT CASSLDPASTDTQYF
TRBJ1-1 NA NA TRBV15 TGTGCCACCAGCAGAGATCCACGGATGAACACTGAAGCTTTCTTT CATSRDPRMNTEAFF
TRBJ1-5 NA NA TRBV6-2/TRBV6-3 TGTGCCACAAGAATCCGCGGACAGCTAATAGATCAGCCCCAGCATTTT CATRIRGQLIDQPQHF
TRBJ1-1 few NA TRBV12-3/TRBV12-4 TGTGCCAGCAGTGCCTGGGGTGGGTCCGACACTGAAGCTTTCTTT CASSAWGGSDTEAFF
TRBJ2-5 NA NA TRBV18 TGTGCCAGCTCAGGGGACCTGACGTCCCAAGAGACCCAGTACTTC CASSGDLTSQETQYF
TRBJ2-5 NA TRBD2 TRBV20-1 TGCAGTGCCGAGAGACTAGCGGGGAGGGTAGCAGAGACCCAGTACTTC CSAERLAGRVAETQYF
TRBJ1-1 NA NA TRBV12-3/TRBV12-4 TGTGCCAGCACCTCGGGCAGCCTTTTGAACACTGAAGCTTTCTTT CASTSGSLLNTEAFF
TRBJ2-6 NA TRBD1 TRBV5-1 TGCGCCAGCAGCTTGGCTTTTTCGGCAGGGGGTTATCCTGGGGCCAACGTCCTGACTTTC CASSLAFSAGGYPGANVLTF
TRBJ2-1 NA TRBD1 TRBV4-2 TGTGCCAGCAGCCAAGATCCCCGGGGACAGTACAATGAGCAGTTCTTC CASSQDPRGQYNEQFF
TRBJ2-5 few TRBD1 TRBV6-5 TGTGCCAGCAGTTACCAATACGCTGGACAGGGAAAGGATGAGACCCAGTACTTC CASSYQYAGQGKDETQYF
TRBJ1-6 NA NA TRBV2 TGTGCCAGCAGTGAAGAGGGGGCCTATAATTCACCCCTCCACTTT CASSEEGAYNSPLHF
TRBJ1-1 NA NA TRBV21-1 TGTGCCAGAAAGACGGACAGGGAAATTTGGGTCGAGACTGAAGCTTTCTTT CARKTDREIWVETEAFF
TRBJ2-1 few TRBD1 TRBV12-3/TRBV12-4 TGTGCCAGCAGCCGCGGGACAGGGTGGCACAATGAGCAGTTCTTC CASSRGTGWHNEQFF
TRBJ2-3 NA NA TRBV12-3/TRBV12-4 TGTGCCAGCAGTTTTGGGGGGACCACAGATACGCAGTATTTT CASSFGGTTDTQYF